What follows is one T cell receptor beta chain and its context. Its antigen remains unknown. Sequenced by immunoSEQ multiplex PCR; TCRdb stores in-frame clones only, minus some. The data contain some 1,900,000 clones, about 95% of them seen just once; the ten biggest clones take up more than 0.9%. The sample originates from a study of shared clonotypes between healthy human individuals. CD45RO negativity and positive selection for CCR7 defined naive CD8 cells, a population that excluded terminally differentiated effector memory CD45RA+ cells. Healthy adults negative for HIV, lacking recent acute infections or vaccinations, served as donors. Study-level results: The expectation was that sequencing depth would affect clonotype sharing among donors.

With V trimmed by 8 bases and J by 4 bases, 5 bases remained unmatched. The CDR3 is 13 amino acids. Looked up from germline, CDR1 is MDHEN and CDR2 is SYDVKM. This TCR was sampled from a young man in good health. The chain couples TRBV28 to TRBJ1-5; 7 bases align to TRBD1. The specimen sequenced was naive CD8+ T cells sorted from blood. The CDR3 DNA reads as TGTGCCAGCGACAGGGTTGAAAATCAGCCCCAGCATTTT. This codes for CASDRVENQPQHF.